The 23 T cell receptor beta chains below all came from one sample that was sequenced in a study of blood T cell repertoires in COVID-19. Profiled with immunoSEQ multiplex PCR; TCRdb holds only in-frame clones, not every one. The sample lists fewer than 300,000 clones, roughly 85% occurring once. The material sequenced was peripheral blood. Receptors were obtained from a man aged 45 to 65 with active or convalescent COVID-19.

This clone has more than one count but fewer than ten. V gene TRBV4-2 combines with J gene TRBJ1-1, with 7 nucleotides matching TRBD1. V was pared by 8 bases and J by 1 base, with 10 bases of the junction left unmatched. Germline V gene lookup returns CDR1 LGHNA and CDR2 YNFKEQ. This CDR3 comprises 15 residues. CDR3 sequence reads: CASAGTAASNTEAFF. The CDR3 bases are TGTGCCAGCGCTGGGACAGCTGCCTCGAACACTGAAGCTTTCTTT.

This chain uses TRBV27 with TRBJ1-5; D gene ambiguous. With 2 bases removed from V and 3 bases from J, the gap between germline ends came to 5 bases. This CDR3 is built from 13 residues. In germline, CDR1 is MNHEY, CDR2 SMNVEV (reference sequence). CDR3 sequence reads: CASSLVANQPQHF. As DNA, the CDR3 is TGTGCCAGCAGTTTAGTAGCCAATCAGCCCCAGCATTTT.

This clone was seen only once. The V gene is TRBV3-1 (or the pseudogene TRBV3-2), the J gene TRBJ1-4; 7 bases map to TRBD1. The germline V gene has CDR1 LGHDT and CDR2 YNNKEL (reference sequence). The junction had 5 bases not matched to a gene; V was cut back by 1 base and J by 6 bases. The CDR3 contains 15 residues. CDR3 sequence (DNA): TGTGCCAGCAGCCAAGTGGGGACAGCGGATGAAAAACTGTTTTTT. Protein product: CASSQVGTADEKLFF.

The genes are TRBV27 and TRBJ2-5, with 8 bases lining up with TRBD2. Germline CDR1 MNHEY, CDR2 SMNVEV (reference sequence). The CDR3 runs 15 residues. The ends lost 5 bases at V and 5 bases at J; junction bases unmatched: 10. CDR3 amino acids: CASSPEAGAGETQYF. CDR3 DNA sequence: TGTGCCAGCAGTCCCGAAGCGGGAGCGGGGGAGACCCAGTACTTC.

V gene TRBV9 combines with J gene TRBJ2-1, with a possible D match to TRBD2 (5 bases). The CDR3 runs 17 residues. Germline values: CDR1 SGDLS, CDR2 YYNGEE. V lost 4 bases and J lost 6, with 23 bases in between. This chain's CDR3 is CASSPQWTVPRVNEQFF. CDR3 DNA sequence: TGTGCCAGCAGCCCCCAATGGACGGTCCCGAGGGTCAATGAGCAGTTCTTC. The variable domain in full, with the rest retrieved from reference TRBV9 and TRBJ2-1, is DSGVTQTPKHLITATGQRVTLRCSPRSGDLSVYWYQQSLDQGLQFLIQYYNGEERAKGNILERFSAQQFPDLHSELNLSSLELGDSALYFCASSPQWTVPRVNEQFFGPGTRLTVL.

About this clone: This specimen includes other DNA sequences encoding the same CDR3. The genes are TRBV3-1 (or the pseudogene TRBV3-2) and TRBJ2-1, with D perhaps matching TRBD1 (6 bases). The germline V and J ends were trimmed by 4 bases and 6 bases, with 10 bases remaining between them. The CDR3 is 13 amino acids. Germline V gene lookup returns CDR1 LGHDT and CDR2 YNNKEL (reference sequence). The CDR3 DNA is TGTGCCAGCAGCCTCCGAGGGGGCAATGAGCAGTTCTTC. This gives the protein CASSLRGGNEQFF.

The chain recombines TRBV6-5 with TRBJ2-4; the D is unclear. CDR1 MNHEY and CDR2 SVGAGI come from the germline V gene. V was cut by 4 bases and J by 1 base, with 14 bases left in between. The CDR3 totals 16 residues. CDR3 nucleotide sequence: TGTGCCAGCAGTTCCCATGCGGCTAATGCCAAAAACATTCAGTACTTC. Translating gives CASSSHAANAKNIQYF.

This chain connects TRBV7-9 to TRBJ2-2; a possible D gene is TRBD2 (5 bases). Trimming took off 5 bases at V and 6 bases at J, with 13 bases between the two ends. Germline V CDR1 and CDR2: SEHNR, FQNEAQ (reference sequence). CDR3 length: 14 residues. The CDR3 sequence is CASSGTSEAGELFF. The CDR3 coding sequence is TGTGCCAGCAGCGGAACTAGTGAGGCCGGGGAGCTGTTTTTT.

Concerning this clone itself: A read error may explain this, as a much larger clone is one base away. The chain combines TRBV6-4 with TRBJ2-2; 7 nucleotides match TRBD1. Trimming cost V 5 bases and J 1 base; bases outside gene matches: 1. Looked up from germline, CDR1 is MRHNA and CDR2 is SNTAGT. This CDR3 is built from 14 residues. This chain's CDR3 is CASSRQGNTGELFF. CDR3 DNA: TGTGCCAGCAGTCGACAGGGGAACACCGGGGAGCTGTTTTTT.

A single count supports this clone. This chain uses TRBV14 with TRBJ2-3, with D possibly TRBD1 on 6 matching bases. Germline loops: CDR1 SGHDN, CDR2 FVKESK. Trimming stripped 8 bases from V and 2 bases from J, with 11 bases between. This CDR3 spans 13 amino acids. The DNA for the CDR3 is TGTGCCAGCGGACAGACCAACACAGATACGCAGTATTTT. It specifies CASGQTNTDTQYF. The whole variable domain, remainder taken from reference TRBV14 and TRBJ2-3, is EAGVTQFPSHSVIEKGQTVTLRCDPISGHDNLYWYRRVMGKEIKFLLHFVKESKQDESGMPNNRFLAERTGGTYSTLKVQPAELEDSGVYFCASGQTNTDTQYFGPGTRLTVL.

The chain links TRBV19 to TRBJ1-2, with 8 bases lining up with TRBD1. The length of the CDR3 is 17 residues. V was clipped by 3 bases and J by 8 bases; unmatched bases: 17. The V gene's germline CDR1 is LNHDA and CDR2 SQIVND (reference sequence). CDR3 residues: CASSMDREGLGRIGYTF. The CDR3 bases are TGTGCCAGTAGTATGGACAGGGAAGGGCTTGGGCGTATCGGCTACACCTTC.

The chain recombines TRBV19 with TRBJ1-5; D may be TRBD1 (6 bases). Germline V gene data show CDR1 as LNHDA and CDR2 as SQIVND (reference sequence). V lost 1 base and J lost 4, with 11 bases in between. This CDR3 spans 15 amino acids. The CDR3 DNA is TGTGCCAGTAGTATAGCAGGGACACAAAATCAGCCCCAGCATTTT. Its translation: CASSIAGTQNQPQHF.

The V gene is TRBV24-1, the J gene TRBJ1-2, with a possible D match to TRBD1 (6 bases). The CDR3 length is 13 residues. The germline V gene has CDR1 KGHDR and CDR2 SFDVKD. The germline V and J ends were trimmed by 7 bases and 7 bases, with 15 bases remaining between them. The CDR3 loop reads CATSPRGSFGYTF. In DNA, the CDR3 is TGTGCCACCAGCCCCAGGGGATCGTTTGGCTACACCTTC.

CDR3 sequence: CASSSNRVQTQYF. CDR3 nucleotide sequence: TGTGCCAGCAGCTCTAACAGGGTGCAGACCCAGTACTTC. This chain connects TRBV7-2 to TRBJ2-5, with a weak D call TRBD1 (6 bases). The V gene's germline CDR1 is SGHTA and CDR2 FQGNSA. V lost 4 bases, J lost 6 bases, and 12 bases lay in between. CDR3 length equals 13 residues.

The CDR3 DNA is TGCGCCAGCAGCTTGGAGTGGCACGGGGAGACCCAGTACTTC. It codes for CASSLEWHGETQYF. This chain joins TRBV5-1 and TRBJ2-5; no firm D call. Germline V gene sequence: CDR1 SGHRS, CDR2 YFSETQ. Trimming pared 0 bases from V and 5 bases from J, leaving 11 bases between. The CDR3 is 14 residues long.

The chain uses TRBV5-1 and TRBJ2-3; 8 nucleotides agree with TRBD1. The V segment lost 6 bases and the J segment 2 bases; nucleotides outside the gene matches: 8. This CDR3 comprises 15 residues. Germline CDR1 reads SGHRS; CDR2 reads YFSETQ. CDR3: CASKTGQGNTDTQYF. Written as DNA, the CDR3 is TGCGCCAGCAAAACTGGACAGGGAAACACAGATACGCAGTATTTT.

The chain uses TRBV30 and TRBJ2-2, with D perhaps TRBD2 (5 bases). The ends were cut back, 3 bases at V and 2 bases at J, with 10 bases in the middle. This CDR3 spans 14 amino acids. The germline CDR1 and CDR2 sequences are GTSNPN and SVGIG (reference sequence). Here the CDR3 reads CAWRRGLNTGELFF. In DNA, the CDR3 is TGTGCCTGGAGGAGAGGGCTCAACACCGGGGAGCTGTTTTTT.

This chain connects TRBV6-5 to TRBJ1-2; a weak D match, TRBD1 (5 bases). The CDR3 length is 14 residues. Trimming stripped 5 bases from V and 4 bases from J, with 14 bases between. The V gene's germline CDR1 is MNHEY and CDR2 SVGAGI. CDR3 nucleotides: TGTGCCAGCAGTCCCGGGGGGGGTTCCTATGGCTACACCTTC. It encodes CASSPGGGSYGYTF.

The chain carries TRBV5-1 and TRBJ2-5; 9 bases match TRBD2. Trimming cost V 4 bases and J 3 bases; bases outside gene matches: 13. CDR3 length: 17 residues. The germline gives CDR1 SGHRS, CDR2 YFSETQ. The CDR3 nucleotides are TGCGCCAGCAGCCCGGGACTAGCTCCCTTACTTAAAGAGACCCAGTACTTC. This translates into CASSPGLAPLLKETQYF.

The chain has TRBV11-2 and TRBJ1-1; D gene uncertain. With 4 bases removed from V and 5 bases from J, the gap between germline ends came to 14 bases. The CDR3 totals 14 residues. Per the germline V gene, CDR1 is SGHAT and CDR2 is FQNNGV. The CDR3 DNA sequence: TGTGCCAGCAGCTCAGACTACGGGAGGACTGAAGCTTTCTTT. Its protein product is CASSSDYGRTEAFF.

The chain uses TRBV11-3 and TRBJ2-2, with a weak D call TRBD1 (6 bases). The germline gives CDR1 SGHNT, CDR2 YENEEA. There are 14 residues in the CDR3. V was pared by 5 bases and J by 3 bases, with 10 bases between. The DNA for the CDR3 is TGTGCCAGCAGCAAACAGGGATACACCGGGGAGCTGTTTTTT. Protein: CASSKQGYTGELFF.

This clone appeared once. The rearrangement uses TRBV4-1 and TRBJ2-5, with 8 bases identical to TRBD2. Germline-derived CDR1 and CDR2 are MGHRA and YSYEKL. The CDR3 contains 16 residues. The V and J ends lost 1 base and 4 bases, in that order; junction bases with no gene match: 8. The CDR3 sequence: CASSQVSGSRSETQYF. The CDR3, as DNA: TGCGCCAGCAGCCAAGTAAGCGGGAGTAGGTCAGAGACCCAGTACTTC.

J is TRBJ1-4 and V is TRBV7-8; no clear D. This CDR3 region has 15 residues. The V gene's germline CDR1 is SGHVS and CDR2 FQNEAQ. V lost 2 bases, J lost 0 bases, and 7 bases lay in between. The CDR3 reads CASSLTGATNEKLFF. The CDR3 nucleotides are TGTGCCAGCAGCTTAACCGGTGCAACTAATGAAAAACTGTTTTTT. Filled out from reference TRBV7-8 and TRBJ1-4, the complete variable domain reads GAGVSQSPRYKVAKRGQDVALRCDPISGHVSLFWYQQALGQGPEFLTYFQNEAQLDKSGLPSDRFFAERPEGSVSTLKIQRTQQEDSAVYLCASSLTGATNEKLFFGSGTQLSVL.